The 20 T cell receptor beta chains below all came from one sample that was sequenced in a study of CXCR3-negative and CXCR3-positive naive CD8 T cells. Study-wide findings and caveats: The study found more hydrophobic TRB CDR3s in CXCR3-positive naive cells than in CXCR3-negative naive cells.

Through 5' RACE with UMI labels, the TRB cDNA libraries were prepared. TCRdb processed the 5' RACE reads again and assigns one entry to each CDR3 protein, with no DNA. The sample table sets out under 150,000 distinct CDR3 sequences. Their recognized antigens are unknown. The source material was naive CXCR3+ CD8+ T cells from blood. Subset reported: CD45RO-CCR7+CD27+CD95- naive CD8+ T cells expressing CXCR3 (TNR3+). Receptors originate from a human donor in good health. Some clones in this sample may be carry-over from other donors' samples.

The CDR3 protein is CASSPRNPHYGYTF. The chain links TRBV6-5 to TRBJ1-2; the TRBD1 assignment by TCRdb is unverifiable without DNA. The CDR3 spans 14 residues. Germline V gene lookup returns CDR1 MNHEY and CDR2 SVGAGI.

The gene calls are TRBV6-2 or TRBV6-3 and TRBJ1-1; TCRdb names TRBD1, which stays unverified in the absence of DNA. The CDR3 has 14 amino acids. Per the germline V gene, CDR1 is MNHEY and CDR2 is SVGEGT. CDR3: CASSLDEGDTEAFF.

The chain recombines TRBV12-3 or TRBV12-4 with TRBJ2-1. The CDR3 contains 14 residues. CDR3 residues: CASSLDAAAHEQFF.

The V and J genes are TRBV4-1 and TRBJ2-7; there is no DNA to check the TCRdb D call of TRBD1. This CDR3 region has 15 residues. Germline CDR1 reads MGHRA; CDR2 reads YSYEKL. The CDR3 region is CASSQMTGGVYEQYF.

The chain couples TRBV28 to TRBJ1-1; TCRdb picks TRBD1, but there is no DNA to check that call. The CDR3 runs to 13 residues. Germline CDR1 and CDR2: MDHEN and SYDVKM. CDR3 region: CASTPREGTEAFF.

The rearrangement links TRBV5-1 to TRBJ2-3; TCRdb names TRBD2, which stays unverified in the absence of DNA. This CDR3 has 16 residues. The germline CDR1 and CDR2 sequences are SGHRS and YFSETQ. CDR3 loop: CASSSERLAFTDTQYF.

This chain uses TRBV3-1 with TRBJ2-7. Germline CDR1 is LGHDT and CDR2 is YNNKEL (reference sequence). The CDR3 spans 15 residues. The CDR3 here is CASSQGSLFPYEQYF.

The rearrangement links TRBV29-1 to TRBJ1-2; TCRdb's D call of TRBD1 is untestable without DNA. Per the germline V gene, CDR1 is SQVTM and CDR2 is ANQGSEA. The CDR3 totals 15 residues. The CDR3 region is CSVEDQADRNYGYTF.

The chain has TRBV20-1 and TRBJ2-7; TCRdb picks TRBD2, but there is no DNA to check that call. The CDR3 length is 14 residues. From germline, CDR1 is DFQATT and CDR2 SNEGSKA (reference sequence). CDR3 protein: CSARTSGELHEQYF.

The chain carries TRBV20-1 and TRBJ2-7; TCRdb's D gene call, TRBD2, goes unchecked for lack of DNA. The V gene's germline CDR1 is DFQATT and CDR2 SNEGSKA (reference sequence). The CDR3 sequence is 16 residues long. CDR3 sequence reads: CSASVPWLAKSYEQYF.

V gene TRBV7-3 combines with J gene TRBJ1-6; the D gene TCRdb calls, TRBD1, cannot be checked with no DNA. Germline V gene lookup returns CDR1 SGHTA and CDR2 FQGTGA. The CDR3 contains 20 residues. This CDR3 reads CASSLNFLSEHGPYNSPLHF. Complete variable domain (other parts from reference TRBV7-3 and TRBJ1-6): GAGVSQTPSNKVTEKGKYVELRCDPISGHTALYWYRQSLGQGPEFLIYFQGTGAADDSGLPNDRFFAVRPEGSVSTLKIQRTERGDSAVYLCASSLNFLSEHGPYNSPLHFGNGTRLTVT.

The genes are TRBV2 and TRBJ1-1; TCRdb gives TRBD1 as the D gene, but with no DNA this cannot be confirmed. CDR3 length: 13 residues. CDR1 and CDR2 (germline): SNHLY, FYNNEI. The CDR3 spells CASRAGALTEAFF.

The chain's CDR3 is CATGGNPVTDTQYF. The rearrangement uses TRBV15 and TRBJ2-3; TCRdb selects TRBD1, and the lack of DNA leaves this call unchecked. The CDR3 totals 14 residues. Germline CDR1 LNHNV, CDR2 YYDKDF (reference sequence).

The gene calls are TRBV11-2 and TRBJ1-1. The CDR3 has 13 amino acids. From germline, CDR1 is SGHAT and CDR2 FQNNGV. The CDR3 loop is CASSPPMNTEAFF.

This rearrangement joins TRBV6-5 to TRBJ2-1. In germline, CDR1 is MNHEY, CDR2 SVGAGI. The CDR3 has 13 residues. The CDR3 loop is CASSYIRNNEQFF.

The chain recombines TRBV6-5 with TRBJ1-2; checking the TCRdb D call of TRBD1 is not possible without DNA. CDR3 length equals 13 residues. The germline CDR1 and CDR2 sequences are MNHEY and SVGAGI. The CDR3 spells CASSYGGTYGYTF.

CDR3 region: CASSYPPRLGELDAQHF. V and J are TRBV6-6 and TRBJ1-5; as DNA is missing, the TRBD1 call by TCRdb cannot be tested. The CDR3 runs to 17 residues. CDR1 and CDR2 (germline): MNHNY, SVGAGI (reference sequence).

The rearrangement uses TRBV7-9 and TRBJ1-2; TCRdb names TRBD1, which stays unverified in the absence of DNA. CDR3 size: 15 residues. Looked up from germline, CDR1 is SEHNR and CDR2 is FQNEAQ (reference sequence). CDR3 sequence reads: CASSPPRTVSYGYTF.

This chain connects TRBV7-3 to TRBJ2-2. The CDR3 has 12 residues. Germline V gene lookup returns CDR1 SGHTA and CDR2 FQGTGA. The CDR3 reads CASSLPAGELFF.

J is TRBJ2-3 and V is TRBV4-3. Germline CDR1 is LGHNA and CDR2 is YSLEER. There are 15 residues in the CDR3. The CDR3 loop is CASSQDSQNTDTQYF.